The TCR beta chain described here comes from a study of identical twins' blood T cells. TCRdb re-called the 5' RACE reads with MiXCR, one entry per CDR3 protein. Seen here are 300,000 to 400,000 distinct CDR3 sequences, about 28% observed once, and the top ten hold 5.5% to 6.5%. CDR3 length: 13 residues. Germline lookup yields CDR1 MNHEY and CDR2 SVGAGI. V was pared by 6 bases and J by 7 bases, with 8 bases of the junction left unmatched. This clonotype was seen more than once but under ten times. Material for sequencing was PBMCs. This clonotype was obtained from a woman aged 18-50 years in good health. The chain employs TRBV6-5 and TRBJ1-1, with TRBD1 matching 7 bases. The CDR3 spells CASSLLGTDEAFF. CDR3 coding DNA: TGTGCCAGCAGCCTCCTCGGGACAGATGAAGCTTTCTTT.